Listed below are T cell receptor beta chains from one sample, sequenced in a study of blood T cell repertoires in COVID-19. Profiled with immunoSEQ multiplex PCR; TCRdb holds only in-frame clones, not every one. The sample has around 170,000 clones; roughly 88% are singletons. The sequencing sample was made of PBMCs or T cells enriched from blood (not recorded which). The receptors originated from a woman between 25 and 40 years old who had recovered from COVID-19. Each CDR3 is given with its conserved first and last residue. Each record gives: D gene, clone size, V gene, J gene, CDR3 DNA, CDR3 protein. The D gene is left open where the match is weak. Expanded clones are given a class, and other clones once, few, many or no size at all.

D: NA; size: NA; V: TRBV21-1; J: TRBJ2-1; DNA: TGTGCCAGCAGCAAACCTCTGCTAGCGAACTCTTACAATGAGCAGTTCTTC; CDR3: CASSKPLLANSYNEQFF
D: NA; size: NA; V: TRBV6-1; J: TRBJ2-2; DNA: TGTGCCAGCAGTGAGCAGGGGGGTCGCACCGGGGAGCTGTTTTTT; CDR3: CASSEQGGRTGELFF
D: TRBD1; size: few; V: TRBV7-6; J: TRBJ2-5; DNA: TGTGCCAGCAGATCCGGCTACAGGGGTTCGAAGTGGGAGACCCAGTACTTC; CDR3: CASRSGYRGSKWETQYF
D: NA; size: NA; V: TRBV18; J: TRBJ2-5; DNA: TGTGCCAGCTCACCGGGGGGACAAGAGACCCAGTACTTC; CDR3: CASSPGGQETQYF
D: TRBD2; size: NA; V: TRBV18; J: TRBJ2-3; DNA: TGTGCCAGCTCACCAAGTCCCCTAACAGCGGGGTCTAGCACAGATACGCAGTATTTT; CDR3: CASSPSPLTAGSSTDTQYF
D: TRBD2; size: NA; V: TRBV5-4; J: TRBJ2-7; DNA: TGTGCCAGCACCGATTTTCCCCTCCGGGGGGAATGGTACGAGCAGTACTTC; CDR3: CASTDFPLRGEWYEQYF
D: NA; size: NA; V: TRBV6-5; J: TRBJ2-7; DNA: TGTGCCAGCACCCCACAAGGAGACGAGCAGTACTTC; CDR3: CASTPQGDEQYF
D: TRBD1; size: few; V: TRBV27; J: TRBJ1-2; DNA: TGTGCCAGCGGACTCAAAGGCTCAGGGGGCGCAGGCTATGGCTACACCTTC; CDR3: CASGLKGSGGAGYGYTF
D: TRBD1; size: NA; V: TRBV5-1; J: TRBJ2-3; DNA: TGCGCCAGCAGCATTACGGGACAGGGGAAGTCAGATACGCAGTATTTT; CDR3: CASSITGQGKSDTQYF
D: TRBD1; size: NA; V: TRBV25-1; J: TRBJ1-1; DNA: TGTGCCAGCAGTGAACAGGGGGCCGGGGAAGCTTTCTTT; CDR3: CASSEQGAGEAFF
D: TRBD1; size: NA; V: TRBV11-2; J: TRBJ1-4; DNA: TGTGCCAGCAGCTTAGAGAACCAGGGGGGCGGTGAAAAACTGTTTTTT; CDR3: CASSLENQGGGEKLFF
D: TRBD1; size: NA; V: TRBV28; J: TRBJ2-3; DNA: TGTGCCAGCAGTGGGACAGGGGGCGGTAAAGATACGCAGTATTTT; CDR3: CASSGTGGGKDTQYF
D: NA; size: NA; V: TRBV7-2; J: TRBJ2-7; DNA: TGTGCCAGCAGCTTTGTCGGTCAGGGCTACGAGCAGTACTTC; CDR3: CASSFVGQGYEQYF
D: TRBD2; size: NA; V: TRBV13; J: TRBJ2-5; DNA: TGTGCCAGCAGCCCACCGGAGGTAGCGGGAGAGGATGAGACCCAGTACTTC; CDR3: CASSPPEVAGEDETQYF
D: TRBD1; size: NA; V: TRBV5-1; J: TRBJ1-1; DNA: TGCGCCAGCATAGAGGGGGCGGCGAACACTGAAGCTTTCTTT; CDR3: CASIEGAANTEAFF
D: TRBD2; size: NA; V: TRBV19; J: TRBJ2-7; DNA: TGTGCCAGTAGCCGGACTAGCGGTACCTACGAGCAGTACTTC; CDR3: CASSRTSGTYEQYF
D: NA; size: NA; V: TRBV6-1; J: TRBJ2-3; DNA: TGTGCCAGCAGTGAAGCGAAACATAATACGCAGTATTTT; CDR3: CASSEAKHNTQYF
D: TRBD1; size: few; V: TRBV5-1; J: TRBJ1-2; DNA: TGCGCCAGCAGCGGGACAGGGGTCTGGGGTAACTATGGCTACACCTTC; CDR3: CASSGTGVWGNYGYTF
D: TRBD1; size: NA; V: TRBV4-1; J: TRBJ2-7; DNA: TGCGCCAGCAGCCAAGATCGGTTTGGACAGGGGACGACCTACGAGCAGTACTTC; CDR3: CASSQDRFGQGTTYEQYF
D: TRBD1; size: NA; V: TRBV27; J: TRBJ2-1; DNA: TGTGCCAGCACCAAAGGGACAGGGGCCAATGAGCAGTTCTTC; CDR3: CASTKGTGANEQFF
D: TRBD1; size: NA; V: TRBV7-2; J: TRBJ1-2; DNA: TGTGCCAGCAGCACCTCGGACAGGGGAGCTAACTATGGCTACACCTTC; CDR3: CASSTSDRGANYGYTF
D: NA; size: NA; V: TRBV3-1/TRBV3-2; J: TRBJ2-3; DNA: TGTGCCAGCAGCACCCCTGGCGGTACGCAGTATTTT; CDR3: CASSTPGGTQYF
D: NA; size: NA; V: TRBV15; J: TRBJ2-3; DNA: TGTGCCACCAGCAGAGACCCACGAACAGGGAATCAGGCAGATACGCAGTATTTT; CDR3: CATSRDPRTGNQADTQYF
D: TRBD1; size: NA; V: TRBV6-4; J: TRBJ1-1; DNA: TGTGCCAGCCCTCTACAGGGGGGTTGGACTGAAGCTTTCTTT; CDR3: CASPLQGGWTEAFF
D: TRBD2; size: NA; V: TRBV7-6; J: TRBJ2-7; DNA: TGTGCCAGCAGCTTAGTATCAGGCGGGAGCTCCTACGAGCAGTACTTC; CDR3: CASSLVSGGSSYEQYF
D: TRBD1; size: NA; V: TRBV5-6; J: TRBJ1-5; DNA: TGTGCCAGCAGCTCCAACCGGGACAGGGACCCTGCTCAGCCCCAGCATTTT; CDR3: CASSSNRDRDPAQPQHF
D: NA; size: NA; V: TRBV5-1; J: TRBJ2-1; DNA: TGCGCCAGCAGCTTACACGCTTCCGGGACTCTAACCTACAATGAGCAGTTCTTC; CDR3: CASSLHASGTLTYNEQFF
D: TRBD2; size: NA; V: TRBV27; J: TRBJ2-2; DNA: TGTGCCAGCATGTCGCTAGCGGGCATTAACGCGAACACCGGGGAGCTGTTTTTT; CDR3: CASMSLAGINANTGELFF
D: NA; size: once; V: TRBV27; J: TRBJ2-7; DNA: TGTGCCAGCAGTTTAGGCCCAACCTCCCTTTTTGACGAGCAGTACTTC; CDR3: CASSLGPTSLFDEQYF
D: TRBD1; size: NA; V: TRBV7-9; J: TRBJ2-1; DNA: TGTGCCAGCTGGGGACAGCGTGACAATGAGCAGTTCTTC; CDR3: CASWGQRDNEQFF
D: TRBD2; size: few; V: TRBV5-6; J: TRBJ2-2; DNA: TGTGCCAGCAGCTACCCGGGACTAGTTGTCGGGGAGCTGTTTTTT; CDR3: CASSYPGLVVGELFF
D: TRBD2; size: NA; V: TRBV3-1/TRBV3-2; J: TRBJ2-5; DNA: TGTGCCAGCAGCCAAGATCAGGGGAAAATAGCGGGATCACTTCAAGAGACCCAGTACTTC; CDR3: CASSQDQGKIAGSLQETQYF
D: NA; size: NA; V: TRBV9; J: TRBJ1-4; DNA: TGTGCCAGCAGCGCCGGGGAAAAACTGTTTTTT; CDR3: CASSAGEKLFF
D: TRBD1; size: NA; V: TRBV19; J: TRBJ1-2; DNA: TGTGCCAGCGAGGTCGGACAGGGGAGTGTTGGCTACACCTTC; CDR3: CASEVGQGSVGYTF
D: NA; size: NA; V: TRBV2; J: TRBJ2-1; DNA: TGTGCCAGTAACAGTTACAATGAGCAGTTCTTC; CDR3: CASNSYNEQFF
D: TRBD1; size: NA; V: TRBV5-8; J: TRBJ1-6; DNA: TGTGCCAGCAGCAAAACAGGGGGCCTTCGATCACCCCTCCACTTT; CDR3: CASSKTGGLRSPLHF
D: NA; size: NA; V: TRBV3-1/TRBV3-2; J: TRBJ2-5; DNA: TGTGCCAGCAGCCAACCAGCGCCTCGGTACTTC; CDR3: CASSQPAPRYF